The present T cell receptor (beta chain) was sequenced within a study of response to subunit inactivated influenza vaccine (dated by TCRdb to 2016 to 2018). The study in broad terms: Deep quantitative profiling of the T cell receptor repertoire was used in the study to follow responses to a trivalent subunit inactivated influenza vaccine.

Libraries were made using RT-PCR. Sequencing took place on an Illumina HiSeq 2500. TCRdb reran the public reads through fastp at Q25 and MiXCR, keeping productive beta chains. Each entry is one CDR3 protein sequence, shown with its most common DNA and genes. This sample lists 400,000 to 550,000 distinct CDR3 sequences; about 25% were detected once. The ten largest account for under 2.5% of the sample. What the research found in general, with its limitations: According to the authors, only a limited number of new T cells may be recruited by each seasonal influenza vaccination.

As for this clonotype: Its binding antigen is unknown. Base qualities are missing; no much larger clone stands one base away.

The sample consisted of CD4+ T cells sorted from PBMCs, taken 5 to 6 days after vaccination. The TCR was taken from a man between 45 and 60 years old who received an inactivated influenza vaccine. Donor details come from another sample of the same person, matched by shared clones.

The CDR3 region has the sequence CASRTPGTSGDTQYF. DNA sequence: TGTGCCAGCAGAACCCCCGGGACCTCGGGAGATACGCAGTATTTT. Recombination connected TRBV6-1 to TRBJ2-3; the D match is possibly TRBD1 or TRBD2, with 5 bases aligned in each. Measured from the cysteine to the phenylalanine, the CDR3 is 15 residues long. Only the CDR3 DNA stays, 45 bases, in frame from base 1. V is shortened by 6 bases, J by 5 bases, and the region joining them spans 18 bases. Taken from the germline V gene, the CDR1 and CDR2 loops are MNHNS and SASEGT.